These 22 T cell receptor beta chains share one sample of origin, sequenced in a study of control samples from healthy donors and cancer patients. The protocol was immunoSEQ multiplex PCR, while the TCRdb copy is restricted to in-frame clones and leaves out a portion. The sample holds under 150,000 clones; about 93% are singletons and the top ten take around 1.6%. What was sequenced was PBMCs. Receptors originate from a man aged 45-65 years with head and neck cancer.

The rearrangement uses TRBV7-3 and TRBJ2-2, with TRBD1 matching 7 bases. Germline CDR1 and CDR2: SGHTA and FQGTGA. The CDR3 loop spans 14 amino acids. V shed 4 bases, J shed 8 bases, and the junction held 7 bases outside the gene matches. The CDR3 nucleotides are TGTGCCAGCAGCTCCCGACAGGGCCGGGGGGAGCTGTTTTTT. Its protein product is CASSSRQGRGELFF.

The CDR3 sequence is CASSLGKRGRGMNTEAFF. In DNA, the CDR3 is TGCGCCAGCAGCTTGGGAAAAAGGGGGCGAGGGATGAACACTGAAGCTTTCTTT. This rearrangement joins TRBV5-1 to TRBJ1-1; 7 bases fit TRBD1. J gave up 0 bases and V 0 bases, and 11 bases lay outside the gene matches. Germline V gene data show CDR1 as SGHRS and CDR2 as YFSETQ. The CDR3 is 18 amino acids. Together with reference TRBV5-1 and TRBJ1-1, the CDR3 gives the full variable domain: KAGVTQTPRYLIKTRGQQVTLSCSPISGHRSVSWYQQTPGQGLQFLFEYFSETQRNKGNFPGRFSGRQFSNSRSEMNVSTLELGDSALYLCASSLGKRGRGMNTEAFFGQGTRLTVV.

The chain couples TRBV7-2 to TRBJ2-5; maybe TRBD1 (6 bases). V lost 5 bases and J 2 bases, leaving 15 bases between the germline ends. The CDR3 totals 15 residues. From germline, CDR1 is SGHTA and CDR2 FQGNSA. The DNA of the CDR3 is TGTGCCAGCAGCCAGATTGGGACACTACAAGAGACCCAGTACTTC. This gives the protein CASSQIGTLQETQYF.

This chain uses TRBV5-1 with TRBJ1-4; D unresolved. The germline CDR1 and CDR2 sequences are SGHRS and YFSETQ. Trimming removed 0 bases at V and 7 bases at J, with 10 bases between. The CDR3 extends over 14 amino acids. The CDR3 DNA sequence: TGCGCCAGCAGCTTGGCCTTGGCCTCTGAAAAACTGTTTTTT. Its protein product is CASSLALASEKLFF.

The chain joins TRBV6-5 to TRBJ1-5; possibly TRBD1 for D (5 bases). Germline CDR1 reads MNHEY; CDR2 reads SVGAGI. V was pared by 5 bases and J by 3 bases, with 11 bases between. CDR3 size: 14 residues. CDR3 nucleotides: TGTGCCAGCAGTCCTCAGGGAATCAATCAGCCCCAGCATTTT. This translates into CASSPQGINQPQHF.

The V gene is TRBV19, the J gene TRBJ1-2; D is perhaps TRBD1 (5 bases). This CDR3 is built from 15 residues. With 0 bases removed from V and 4 bases from J, the gap between germline ends came to 12 bases. Germline assignment: CDR1 LNHDA and CDR2 SQIVND (reference sequence). The chain's CDR3 is CASSIDLQGFYGYTF. The CDR3 bases are TGTGCCAGTAGTATAGATCTGCAGGGTTTCTATGGCTACACCTTC.

The chain has TRBV6-6 and TRBJ1-1, with TRBD1 identical over 9 bases. J was trimmed by 4 bases and V by 5 bases; bases with no gene match: 8. Germline V gives CDR1 MNHNY, CDR2 SVGAGI (reference sequence). The CDR3 length is 15 residues. CDR3 DNA sequence: TGTGCCAGCAGTAGAGGACAGGGGAGGGGCACTGAAGCTTTCTTT. Translated, it gives CASSRGQGRGTEAFF.

The rearrangement joins TRBV7-8 to TRBJ1-2, with D perhaps matching TRBD1 (5 bases). The germline CDR1 and CDR2 sequences are SGHVS and FQNEAQ. V lost 6 bases, J lost 3 bases, and 14 bases lay in between. This CDR3 spans 14 amino acids. CDR3: CASRGGEGYYGYTF. In DNA, the CDR3 is TGTGCCAGCAGGGGAGGGGAAGGCTACTATGGCTACACCTTC.

This chain uses TRBV7-2 with TRBJ1-1; TRBD1 might be the D (5 bases). The CDR3 is 16 residues long. Germline CDR1 and CDR2: SGHTA and FQGNSA. The ends were cut back, 5 bases at V and 2 bases at J, with 18 bases in the middle. The CDR3 nucleotides are TGTGCCAGCAGCGGTTCAGGGAGGCGGACAAACACTGAAGCTTTCTTT. This codes for CASSGSGRRTNTEAFF.

The chain carries TRBV14 and TRBJ2-1; 12 bases fit TRBD2. Germline V gene sequence: CDR1 SGHDN, CDR2 FVKESK. The CDR3 contains 15 residues. After removal of 7 bases from V and 9 bases from J, the junction contained 10 bases not matched to a gene. The CDR3 here is CASTPLTSGGGEQFF. In nucleotides, the CDR3 is TGTGCCAGCACCCCTTTGACTAGCGGGGGCGGTGAGCAGTTCTTC. The full variable domain, its missing parts supplied by reference TRBV14 and TRBJ2-1, is EAGVTQFPSHSVIEKGQTVTLRCDPISGHDNLYWYRRVMGKEIKFLLHFVKESKQDESGMPNNRFLAERTGGTYSTLKVQPAELEDSGVYFCASTPLTSGGGEQFFGPGTRLTVL.

The rearrangement links TRBV6-5 to TRBJ2-3; 7 nucleotides match TRBD2. In germline, CDR1 is MNHEY, CDR2 SVGAGI. With V trimmed by 4 bases and J by 0 bases, 4 bases remained unmatched. The CDR3 covers 15 residues. CDR3 protein: CASSWGGVSTDTQYF. CDR3 in DNA: TGTGCCAGCAGTTGGGGGGGGGTGAGCACAGATACGCAGTATTTT.

V is TRBV28 and J is TRBJ2-1, with TRBD2 identical over 12 bases. This CDR3 spans 16 amino acids. The V gene's germline CDR1 is MDHEN and CDR2 SYDVKM. The V gene end was trimmed by 5 bases and the J gene end by 9 bases; junction bases not matched to a gene: 11. This CDR3 reads CASSLRGLAGRREQFF. Written as DNA, the CDR3 is TGTGCCAGCAGTCTGAGGGGACTAGCGGGTCGGCGTGAGCAGTTCTTC. Full variable domain (remainder filled in from reference TRBV28 and TRBJ2-1): DVKVTQSSRYLVKRTGEKVFLECVQDMDHENMFWYRQDPGLGLRLIYFSYDVKMKEKGDIPEGYSVSREKKERFSLILESASTNQTSMYLCASSLRGLAGRREQFFGPGTRLTVL.

The V call is TRBV19, the J call TRBJ1-2; the match to TRBD1 covers 8 bases. The CDR3 has 14 residues. Per germline, CDR1 LNHDA and CDR2 SQIVND (reference sequence). Trimming took 5 bases from V and 4 from J; bases not matched to a gene: 6. The CDR3 coding sequence is TGTGCCAGTAGTGCCTCAGGGGGCCCCTATGGCTACACCTTC. Amino acids: CASSASGGPYGYTF.

This clone appeared once. The CDR3: CASSPRGRGYEQYF. CDR3 sequence (DNA): TGTGCCAGCAGCCCGCGCGGCAGGGGATACGAGCAGTACTTC. The chain combines TRBV7-2 with TRBJ2-7, with D perhaps matching TRBD1 (6 bases). V was clipped by 5 bases and J by 4 bases, with 15 bases between them. The germline V gene has CDR1 SGHTA and CDR2 FQGNSA. This CDR3 spans 14 amino acids. Variable domain in full (rest from reference TRBV7-2 and TRBJ2-7): GAGVSQSPSNKVTEKGKDVELRCDPISGHTALYWYRQSLGQGLEFLIYFQGNSAPDKSGLPSDRFSAERTGGSVSTLTIQRTQQEDSAVYLCASSPRGRGYEQYFGPGTRLTVT.

V is TRBV4-1 and J is TRBJ2-5; 7 bases are shared with TRBD2. Losses at the gene ends were 4 bases for V and 5 bases for J; bases not matched to a gene: 4. The length of the CDR3 is 13 residues. Looked up from germline, CDR1 is MGHRA and CDR2 is YSYEKL. DNA for the CDR3: TGCGCCAGCAGCCGGGGCGGGAGTGAGACCCAGTACTTC. Translation gives CASSRGGSETQYF.

The V call is TRBV12-3 or TRBV12-4, the J call TRBJ1-2; unclear D gene. This CDR3 is 12 amino acids long. Trimming cost V 3 bases and J 4 bases, with 6 bases left between them. CDR3 DNA: TGTGCCAGCAGTTTGTTCGGCTATGGCTACACCTTC. Translating it yields CASSLFGYGYTF.

About this clone: One end of the junction is discordant with germline, which a read error may explain. V and J are TRBV5-1 and TRBJ2-7; D could derive from TRBD1 or TRBD2 (5 bases each). Germline CDR1 is SGHRS and CDR2 is YFSETQ. The CDR3 has 11 amino acids. The CDR3, as DNA: TGCGCCAGCAGCTTGGGGTGGGACCGGCACTTC. Translated: CASSLGWDRHF.

The rearrangement uses TRBV19 and TRBJ1-1, with a possible D match to TRBD1 (6 bases). The CDR3 consists of 13 residues. Trimming shortened V by 10 bases and J by 5 bases, and 17 bases separated the two germline ends. Per germline, CDR1 LNHDA and CDR2 SQIVND (reference sequence). CDR3 in amino acids: CAIRTGSGTEAFF. The CDR3 DNA sequence: TGTGCCATCCGTACAGGGTCGGGGACTGAAGCTTTCTTT.

This chain joins TRBV3-1 (or the pseudogene TRBV3-2) and TRBJ1-5, with a possible D match to TRBD1 (6 bases). V dropped 0 bases and J dropped 7 bases, with 13 bases sitting between them. Germline V gene lookup returns CDR1 LGHDT and CDR2 YNNKEL (reference sequence). CDR3 length equals 15 residues. The CDR3 reads CASSQEQGGGQPQHF. CDR3 coding DNA: TGTGCCAGCAGCCAAGAACAGGGAGGTGGGCAGCCCCAGCATTTT.

The J gene is TRBJ1-4, the V gene TRBV18; the D gene is possibly TRBD1 (5 bases). Germline V gene data show CDR1 as KGHSH and CDR2 as LQKENI. This CDR3 is built from 14 residues. Trimming stripped 8 bases from V and 4 bases from J, with 14 bases between. For the CDR3, the DNA is TGTGCCAGCACGTCCGGGGACTATAATGAAAAACTGTTTTTT. Translating gives CASTSGDYNEKLFF.

The J gene is TRBJ2-5, the V gene TRBV7-3, with unresolved D. V lost 5 bases and J 4 bases, leaving 11 bases between the germline ends. The CDR3 is 13 amino acids. Germline V lookup: CDR1 SGHTA, CDR2 FQGTGA. CDR3 in DNA: TGTGCCAGCAGCCGTAGGTTTGGAGAGACCCAGTACTTC. It yields the protein CASSRRFGETQYF.

V and J are TRBV7-3 and TRBJ2-5; 8 bases fit TRBD1. With V trimmed by 2 bases and J by 4 bases, 3 bases remained unmatched. The CDR3 extends over 14 amino acids. The germline CDR1 and CDR2 sequences are SGHTA and FQGTGA. The CDR3 is CASSLAGGGETQYF. DNA for the CDR3: TGTGCCAGCAGCTTAGCAGGGGGCGGAGAGACCCAGTACTTC.